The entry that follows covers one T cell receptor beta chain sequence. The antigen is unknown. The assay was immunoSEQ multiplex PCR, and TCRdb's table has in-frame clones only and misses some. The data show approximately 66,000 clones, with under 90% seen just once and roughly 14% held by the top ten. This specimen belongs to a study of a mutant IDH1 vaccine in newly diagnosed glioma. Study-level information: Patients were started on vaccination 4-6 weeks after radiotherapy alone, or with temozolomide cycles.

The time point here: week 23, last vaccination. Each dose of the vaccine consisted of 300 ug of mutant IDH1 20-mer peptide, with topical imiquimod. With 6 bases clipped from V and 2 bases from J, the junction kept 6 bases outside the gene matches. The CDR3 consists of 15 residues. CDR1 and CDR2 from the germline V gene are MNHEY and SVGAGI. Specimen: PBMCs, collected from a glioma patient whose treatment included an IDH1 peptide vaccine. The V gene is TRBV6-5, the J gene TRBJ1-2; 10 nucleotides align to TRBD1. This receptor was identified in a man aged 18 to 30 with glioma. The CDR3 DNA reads TGTGCCAGCAGACCCGACAGGGGGCAAAACTATGGCTACACCTTC. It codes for CASRPDRGQNYGYTF.